This T cell receptor (beta chain) is from a study of OX40 agonist ivuxolimab in advanced cancers. The overall study: Aged roughly 20 to 79 with a mean of 60 years, they were around 83% male. Study findings and constraints: Averaging showed that CD8+ T cells had more expanded clones than CD4+ did.

This CDR3 contains 13 residues. CDR1 and CDR2 (germline): MDHEN, SYDVKM. With 6 bases removed from V and 8 bases from J, the gap between germline ends came to 13 bases. On this clone itself: Its antigen is unknown.

Clones were read by immunoSEQ multiplex PCR, and TCRdb kept only the in-frame ones, dropping some. The sample includes over 90,000 clones, around 90% of them seen just once. The genes are TRBV28 and TRBJ2-2; D gene ambiguous. The sample in question was CD4+ or CD8+ T cells sorted from blood, obtained in a trial of the OX40 agonist ivuxolimab. This TCR was recovered from an adult with an advanced solid tumor such as melanoma, head and neck, liver or kidney cancer. The CDR3 is CASSIQLMGELFF. The CDR3 region has the DNA TGTGCCAGCAGCATACAGTTAATGGGGGAGCTGTTTTTT.